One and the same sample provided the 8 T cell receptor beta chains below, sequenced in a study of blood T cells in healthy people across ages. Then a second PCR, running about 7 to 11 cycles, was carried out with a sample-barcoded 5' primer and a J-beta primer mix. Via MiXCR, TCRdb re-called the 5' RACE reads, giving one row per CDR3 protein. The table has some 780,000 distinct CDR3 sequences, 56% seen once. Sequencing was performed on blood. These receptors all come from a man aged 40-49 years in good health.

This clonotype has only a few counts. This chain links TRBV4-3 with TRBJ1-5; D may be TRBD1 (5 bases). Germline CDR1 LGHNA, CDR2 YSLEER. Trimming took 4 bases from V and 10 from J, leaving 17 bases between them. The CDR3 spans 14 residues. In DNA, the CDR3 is TGCGCCAGCAGCCCAAGGGACGGAACGGGCCCCCAGCATTTT. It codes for CASSPRDGTGPQHF.

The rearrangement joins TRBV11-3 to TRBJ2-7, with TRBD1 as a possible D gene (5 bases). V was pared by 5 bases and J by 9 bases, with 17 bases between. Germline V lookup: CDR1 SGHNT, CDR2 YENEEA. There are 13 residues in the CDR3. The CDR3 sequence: CASSPNRMQGQYF. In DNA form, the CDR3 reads TGTGCCAGCAGCCCAAACCGGATGCAGGGGCAGTACTTC.

CDR3 residues: CSARGLAGVLYEQYF. CDR3 DNA sequence: TGCAGTGCTAGAGGCCTAGCGGGAGTCCTCTACGAGCAGTACTTC. V usage is TRBV20-1 and J usage is TRBJ2-7, with 10 bases fitting TRBD2. The ends lost 1 base at V and 3 bases at J; junction bases unmatched: 6. Germline V gene sequence: CDR1 DFQATT, CDR2 SNEGSKA (reference sequence). This CDR3 has 15 residues.

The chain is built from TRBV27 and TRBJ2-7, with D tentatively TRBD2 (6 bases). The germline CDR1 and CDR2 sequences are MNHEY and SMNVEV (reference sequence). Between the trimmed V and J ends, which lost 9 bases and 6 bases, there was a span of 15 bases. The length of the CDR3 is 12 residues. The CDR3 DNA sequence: TGTGCCAGTGGAGGGCCGGGGAGCGAGCAGTACTTC. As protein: CASGGPGSEQYF.

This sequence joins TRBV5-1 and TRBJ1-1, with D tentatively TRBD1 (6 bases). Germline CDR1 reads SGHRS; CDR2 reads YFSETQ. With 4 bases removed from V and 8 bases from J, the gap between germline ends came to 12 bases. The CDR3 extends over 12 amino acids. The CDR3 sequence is CASSRGGQEAFF. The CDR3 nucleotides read TGCGCCAGCAGCCGCGGGGGGCAAGAAGCTTTCTTT.

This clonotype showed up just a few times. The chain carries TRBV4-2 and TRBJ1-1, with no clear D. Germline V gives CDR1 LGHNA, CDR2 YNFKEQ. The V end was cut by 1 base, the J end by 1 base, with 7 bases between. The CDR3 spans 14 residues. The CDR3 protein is CASSQVFGNTEAFF. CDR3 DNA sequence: TGTGCCAGCAGCCAAGTTTTTGGGAACACTGAAGCTTTCTTT.

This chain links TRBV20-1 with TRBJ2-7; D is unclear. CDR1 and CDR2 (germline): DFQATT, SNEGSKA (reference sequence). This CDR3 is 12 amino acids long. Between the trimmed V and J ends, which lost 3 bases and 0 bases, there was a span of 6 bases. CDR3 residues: CSASRSSYEQYF. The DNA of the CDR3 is TGCAGTGCTAGCAGGAGCTCCTACGAGCAGTACTTC.

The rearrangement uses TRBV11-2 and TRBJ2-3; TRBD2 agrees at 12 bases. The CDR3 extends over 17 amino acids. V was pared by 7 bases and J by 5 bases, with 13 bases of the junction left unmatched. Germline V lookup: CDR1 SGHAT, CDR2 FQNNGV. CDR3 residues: CASTTGTSGSFVDTQYF. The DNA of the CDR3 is TGTGCCAGCACAACCGGGACTAGCGGGTCGTTCGTAGATACGCAGTATTTT.